The 21 T cell receptor beta chains below come from one sample, sequenced in a study of response to subunit inactivated influenza vaccine. TCRdb re-analysed the RT-PCR reads in MiXCR, keeping a single row per CDR3 protein. Here the sample spans about 650,000 distinct CDR3 sequences, 15% to 19% being singletons. Here the sequenced sample was PBMCs from blood, taken about 11 days after vaccination. All receptors come from a man aged 50 to 59 who received an inactivated influenza vaccine.

This chain connects TRBV13 to TRBJ2-7, with D unclear. V gave up 5 bases and J gave up 4 bases, with 18 bases separating them. The CDR3 is made up of 15 amino acids. Germline-derived CDR1 and CDR2 are PRHDT and FYEKMQ (reference sequence). CDR3 coding DNA: TGTGCCAGCAGCACCGGGCTCTTCAGCCATTACGAGCAGTACTTC. This translates into CASSTGLFSHYEQYF.

V and J are TRBV7-8 and TRBJ2-7, with 7 nucleotides matching TRBD1. This CDR3 region has 14 residues. The V segment lost 3 bases and the J segment 10 bases; nucleotides outside the gene matches: 12. Per the germline V gene, CDR1 is SGHVS and CDR2 is FQNEAQ. The CDR3 protein is CASSFWQGDFEQYF. The CDR3 region has the DNA TGTGCCAGCAGCTTCTGGCAGGGGGATTTCGAACAGTACTTC.

This clonotype was recorded a few times. The rearrangement links TRBV24-1 to TRBJ2-5, with 10 bases matching TRBD2. V lost 5 bases, J lost 5 bases, and 10 bases stayed unmatched. This CDR3 has 16 amino acids. Per germline, CDR1 KGHDR and CDR2 SFDVKD. This chain's CDR3 is CATSASGGKGRETQYF. The CDR3 DNA follows: TGTGCCACCAGTGCTAGCGGGGGAAAAGGGAGGGAGACCCAGTACTTC.

There are a few counts of this clonotype. V is TRBV5-6 and J is TRBJ2-7; 9 positions agree with TRBD1. The V segment lost 3 bases and the J segment 3 bases; nucleotides outside the gene matches: 4. This CDR3 comprises 14 residues. CDR1 SGHDT and CDR2 YYEEEE come from the germline V gene. The CDR3, as DNA: TGTGCCAGCAGCTACAACAGGGGGCTCTACGAGCAGTACTTC. Translated, it gives CASSYNRGLYEQYF.

The chain couples TRBV5-5 to TRBJ2-7, with a weak D call TRBD1 (6 bases). The CDR3 has 15 amino acids. Between the trimmed V and J ends, which lost 3 bases and 3 bases, there was a span of 16 bases. The germline gives CDR1 SGHKS, CDR2 YYEKEE (reference sequence). CDR3 residues: CASSWGQSGDYEQYF. For the CDR3, the DNA is TGTGCCAGCAGCTGGGGACAATCGGGCGACTACGAGCAGTACTTC. Full variable domain (remainder filled in from reference TRBV5-5 and TRBJ2-7): DAGVTQSPTHLIKTRGQQVTLRCSPISGHKSVSWYQQVLGQGPQFIFQYYEKEERGRGNFPDRFSARQFPNYSSELNVNALLLGDSALYLCASSWGQSGDYEQYFGPGTRLTVT.

This chain joins TRBV15 and TRBJ2-7; possible D gene TRBD2, 5 bases. Trimming removed 1 base from V and 7 bases from J, with 14 bases in between. The CDR3 consists of 14 residues. CDR1 is LNHNV and CDR2 is YYDKDF in the germline V gene (reference sequence). The CDR3 coding sequence is TGTGCCACCAGCAGAGTAGCAGCACGGAGGGAGCAGTACTTC. Protein: CATSRVAARREQYF.

The CDR3 is CAWSPPYNEQFF. The CDR3 DNA is TGTGCCTGGAGTCCTCCCTACAATGAGCAGTTCTTC. The chain is built from TRBV30 and TRBJ2-1; D is uncertain. V was clipped by 2 bases and J by 2 bases, with 4 bases between them. Germline V gives CDR1 GTSNPN, CDR2 SVGIG (reference sequence). The CDR3 spans 12 residues.

The CDR3 DNA is TGTGCCAGCAGCCAGGCCAGCGGGAGAGACTACGAGCAGTACTTC. As protein: CASSQASGRDYEQYF. The chain couples TRBV7-2 to TRBJ2-7, with TRBD2 matching over 8 bases. The ends lost 5 bases at V and 3 bases at J; junction bases unmatched: 9. The germline V gene has CDR1 SGHTA and CDR2 FQGNSA. The CDR3 totals 15 residues.

This clonotype was seen a few times. The chain carries TRBV3-1 and TRBJ2-7; D might be TRBD1 or TRBD2, each matching 5 bases. CDR1 is LGHDT, CDR2 YNNKEL, per germline (reference sequence). Trimming shortened V by 4 bases and J by 6 bases, and 13 bases separated the two germline ends. The CDR3 is 13 amino acids. CDR3 sequence: CASSPAGTVEQYF. The CDR3 bases are TGTGCCAGCAGCCCAGCAGGGACGGTCGAGCAGTACTTC.

The chain couples TRBV28 to TRBJ2-4; D could derive from TRBD1 or TRBD2 (5 bases each). V was clipped by 1 base and J by 3 bases, with 13 bases between them. The germline CDR1 and CDR2 sequences are MDHEN and SYDVKM. CDR3 length: 16 residues. The CDR3 sequence: CASSLFGGRGKNIQYF. CDR3 in DNA: TGTGCCAGCAGTTTATTTGGGGGTAGAGGCAAAAACATTCAGTACTTC.

The chain is built from TRBV11-1 and TRBJ2-7; 10 nucleotides line up with TRBD1. The trim removed 4 bases at V and 3 bases at J, leaving 6 bases unmatched. CDR3 length equals 15 residues. Per the germline V gene, CDR1 is SGHAT and CDR2 is FQDESV (reference sequence). DNA for the CDR3: TGTGCCAGCAGCTACGACAGGGGGCGATTCTACGAGCAGTACTTC. It encodes CASSYDRGRFYEQYF. The variable domain in full, with the rest retrieved from reference TRBV11-1 and TRBJ2-7, is EAEVAQSPRYKITEKSQAVAFWCDPISGHATLYWYRQILGQGPELLVQFQDESVVDDSQLPKDRFSAERLKGVDSTLKIQPAELGDSAMYLCASSYDRGRFYEQYFGPGTRLTVT.

The chain joins TRBV11-2 to TRBJ1-4, with 8 bases that match TRBD1. J lost 5 bases, V lost 5 bases, and 7 bases had no gene match. The CDR3 extends over 15 amino acids. CDR1 is SGHAT and CDR2 is FQNNGV in the germline V gene. CDR3 sequence: CASSRTGSSNEKLFF. The CDR3, as DNA: TGTGCCAGCAGCCGGACAGGGAGTAGCAATGAAAAACTGTTTTTT.

This chain joins TRBV27 and TRBJ1-1; TRBD1 aligns across 9 bases. The CDR3 extends over 16 amino acids. V dropped 5 bases and J dropped 0; count of bases not matched to a gene: 7. CDR1 and CDR2 from the germline V gene are MNHEY and SMNVEV (reference sequence). This chain's CDR3 is CASSPGTGRMNTEAFF. The DNA of the CDR3 is TGTGCCAGCAGTCCTGGGACAGGGCGCATGAACACTGAAGCTTTCTTT.

In this sample, this clonotype turned up many times. This rearrangement joins TRBV7-8 to TRBJ1-2; unclear D gene. CDR3 length: 15 amino acids. CDR1 and CDR2 from the germline V gene are SGHVS and FQNEAQ. V lost 5 bases and J lost 6, with 19 bases in between. The CDR3 bases are TGTGCCAGCAGCCCACCGGACCTTTCCGGTAATGGCTACACCTTC. Translation: CASSPPDLSGNGYTF.

Only a few counts were recorded for this clonotype. The rearrangement links TRBV20-1 to TRBJ1-6; 8 bases match TRBD1. Trimming took 3 bases from V and 9 from J; bases not matched to a gene: 4. CDR1 and CDR2 from the germline V gene are DFQATT and SNEGSKA (reference sequence). The CDR3 is 13 amino acids. This chain's CDR3 is CSASAGGLSPLHF. CDR3 sequence (DNA): TGCAGTGCTAGTGCAGGGGGCCTTTCACCCCTCCACTTT.

This chain connects TRBV20-1 to TRBJ2-7; TRBD1 is a possible D gene (6 bases). V lost 1 base to trimming and J lost 1 base, with 11 bases between them. The CDR3 runs 14 residues. Germline CDR1 reads DFQATT; CDR2 reads SNEGSKA (reference sequence). The CDR3 reads CSARVQDRSYEQYF. CDR3 DNA sequence: TGCAGTGCTAGAGTTCAGGACAGATCCTACGAGCAGTACTTC.

This clonotype was observed once. The chain carries TRBV30 and TRBJ1-5, with D possibly matching TRBD1 (6 bases). From germline, CDR1 is GTSNPN and CDR2 SVGIG (reference sequence). Trimming pared 0 bases from V and 7 bases from J, leaving 16 bases between. The CDR3 sequence is 15 residues long. The CDR3 protein is CAWSVLRGSGQPQHF. The CDR3 DNA sequence: TGTGCCTGGAGTGTACTAAGGGGGTCGGGACAGCCCCAGCATTTT.

V and J are TRBV5-1 and TRBJ2-7; weak D call: TRBD2 (6 bases). This CDR3 region has 13 residues. V dropped 4 bases and J dropped 3 bases, with 11 bases sitting between them. Germline CDR1 is SGHRS and CDR2 is YFSETQ. CDR3 sequence (DNA): TGCGCCAGCAGCAAGGGACTGAACTACGAGCAGTACTTC. Translated, it gives CASSKGLNYEQYF.

In its sample, this clonotype was seen many times. V usage is TRBV30 and J usage is TRBJ1-6, with TRBD1 matching 10 bases. J gave up 10 bases and V 7 bases, and 13 bases lay outside the gene matches. This CDR3 comprises 15 residues. Germline V lookup: CDR1 GTSNPN, CDR2 SVGIG (reference sequence). CDR3 loop: CASRQGAQEYSPLHF. Written as DNA, the CDR3 is TGTGCCTCTCGACAGGGGGCGCAGGAATACTCACCCCTCCACTTT.

This clonotype was seen more than once but under ten times. The chain couples TRBV5-1 to TRBJ2-7, with a possible D match to TRBD2 (5 bases). The CDR3 contains 16 residues. The V end lost 0 bases, the J end lost 2 bases, and 15 bases lay between the germline ends. Germline values: CDR1 SGHRS, CDR2 YFSETQ. The CDR3: CASSLVLRGSTYEQYF. CDR3 coding DNA: TGCGCCAGCAGCTTGGTTCTCCGTGGGAGCACCTACGAGCAGTACTTC.

The genes are TRBV7-6 and TRBJ2-3; D is ambiguous. Germline CDR1 is SGHVS and CDR2 is FNYEAQ. The CDR3 runs to 14 residues. Trimming removed 1 base from V and 6 bases from J, with 11 bases in between. In DNA, the CDR3 is TGTGCCAGCAGCTTAGTTGGCCGGCAGGATACGCAGTATTTT. It translates to CASSLVGRQDTQYF.